Below, 15 T cell receptor beta chains from the same sample are listed, as sequenced in a study of blood T cell repertoires in COVID-19. Some clones are missing from TCRdb's copy, which holds only in-frame ones; the method was immunoSEQ multiplex PCR. The table has roughly 24,000 clones, 85% to 90% seen once; the top ten hold 27%. Sequenced input: peripheral blood. The source is a man between 65 and 85 years old with COVID-19, enrolled during active disease.

This rearrangement joins TRBV5-1 to TRBJ2-3; 10 positions agree with TRBD2. The CDR3 extends over 15 amino acids. The germline V gene has CDR1 SGHRS and CDR2 YFSETQ. J lost 4 bases, V lost 7 bases, and 9 bases had no gene match. The CDR3 nucleotides read TGCGCCAGCTCCCCAAGCGGGGGGGCGGCAGATACGCAGTATTTT. It translates to CASSPSGGAADTQYF.

The chain has TRBV30 and TRBJ1-1; D remains unclear. This CDR3 is 11 amino acids long. Germline CDR1 and CDR2: GTSNPN and SVGIG (reference sequence). Trimming cost V 0 bases and J 4 bases, with 3 bases left between them. The CDR3 here is CAWSVLTEAFF. The CDR3 DNA reads TGTGCCTGGAGTGTACTCACTGAAGCTTTCTTT.

V and J are TRBV7-6 and TRBJ2-3; 9 bases map to TRBD1. The CDR3 is made up of 16 amino acids. Germline CDR1 and CDR2: SGHVS and FNYEAQ. V trimming: 2 bases; J trimming: 4 bases; junction bases outside the gene matches: 7. CDR3 DNA sequence: TGTGCCAGCAGCTTACAGATTAACAGGGGGCCAGATACGCAGTATTTT. Translation gives CASSLQINRGPDTQYF.

This chain connects TRBV7-9 to TRBJ2-3, with D possibly being TRBD1 (6 bases). Trimming removed 5 bases from V and 0 bases from J, with 12 bases in between. The length of the CDR3 is 15 residues. The V gene's germline CDR1 is SEHNR and CDR2 FQNEAQ (reference sequence). The CDR3 loop is CASSSRTVSTDTQYF. DNA for the CDR3: TGTGCCAGCAGCAGTAGGACAGTAAGCACAGATACGCAGTATTTT.

The chain couples TRBV7-9 to TRBJ1-1, with D perhaps matching TRBD1 (5 bases). V gave up 5 bases and J gave up 7 bases, with 20 bases separating them. Germline V lookup: CDR1 SEHNR, CDR2 FQNEAQ (reference sequence). The CDR3 consists of 15 residues. In DNA form, the CDR3 reads TGTGCCAGCAGCCCAAGCTGGGGGGTAAACGGTGAAGCTTTCTTT. This sequence encodes CASSPSWGVNGEAFF.

The J gene is TRBJ2-1, the V gene TRBV19, with 9 bases identical to TRBD1. After removal of 5 bases from V and 9 bases from J, the junction contained 8 bases not matched to a gene. From germline, CDR1 is LNHDA and CDR2 SQIVND (reference sequence). The length of the CDR3 is 14 residues. The CDR3 coding sequence is TGTGCCAGTAGTTTTGGACAGGGGTTCGGTGAGCAGTTCTTC. This translates into CASSFGQGFGEQFF.

This rearrangement joins TRBV19 to TRBJ2-1; weak D call: TRBD2 (6 bases). Germline CDR1 LNHDA, CDR2 SQIVND (reference sequence). Deletions cut 3 bases from V and 12 bases from J, with 12 bases between. This CDR3 region has 12 residues. The CDR3: CASSMPRDRQFF. As DNA, the CDR3 is TGTGCCAGTAGTATGCCGCGGGACCGGCAGTTCTTC. Using reference TRBV19 and TRBJ2-1 for the parts outside the CDR3, the full variable domain is DGGITQSPKYLFRKEGQNVTLSCEQNLNHDAMYWYRQDPGQGLRLIYYSQIVNDFQKGDIAEGYSVSREKKESFPLTVTSAQKNPTAFYLCASSMPRDRQFFGPGTRLTVL.

This clone was seen more than once but under ten times. The chain carries TRBV9 and TRBJ1-4, with 9 nucleotides matching TRBD1. The germline V gene encodes CDR1 SGDLS and CDR2 YYNGEE. V shed 0 bases, J shed 2 bases, and the junction held 11 bases outside the gene matches. The CDR3 length is 19 residues. CDR3 nucleotide sequence: TGTGCCAGCAGCGTAGCCCTAGCCCGCGGGACAGGGACTAATGAAAAACTGTTTTTT. Translation gives CASSVALARGTGTNEKLFF.

In this sample, this clone turned up once. CDR3 sequence reads: CASSYRGPTWGYTF. The CDR3 DNA sequence: TGTGCCAGCAGTTACAGGGGGCCAACCTGGGGCTACACCTTC. The rearrangement uses TRBV2 and TRBJ1-2, with TRBD1 matching 9 bases. CDR3 length: 14 amino acids. In germline, CDR1 is SNHLY, CDR2 FYNNEI. V shed 5 bases and J 8 bases; nucleotides not matched to a gene: 9.

The J gene is TRBJ2-7, the V gene TRBV5-1; 10 nucleotides line up with TRBD1. Germline-derived CDR1 and CDR2 are SGHRS and YFSETQ. This CDR3 has 16 amino acids. Losses at the gene ends were 6 bases for V and 2 bases for J; bases not matched to a gene: 11. The CDR3 region is CASTLSGTGVAYEQYF. In DNA, the CDR3 is TGCGCCAGCACCCTCTCCGGGACAGGGGTCGCCTACGAGCAGTACTTC.

The chain joins TRBV3-1 (or the pseudogene TRBV3-2) to TRBJ2-2, with D possibly matching TRBD1 (6 bases). Germline values: CDR1 LGHDT, CDR2 YNNKEL (reference sequence). There are 17 residues in the CDR3. Trimming removed 1 base at V and 2 bases at J, with 14 bases between. Written as DNA, the CDR3 is TGTGCCAGCAGCCAAGGGCGGGCAGGGGCCAACACCGGGGAGCTGTTTTTT. It translates to CASSQGRAGANTGELFF.

This clone has just a few counts. V is TRBV10-3 and J is TRBJ2-6; D unclear. Germline V lookup: CDR1 ENHRY, CDR2 SYGVKD. The V end lost 2 bases, the J end lost 0 bases, and 8 bases lay between the germline ends. CDR3 length equals 16 residues. Here the CDR3 reads CAISELAGSGANVLTF. The CDR3 DNA follows: TGTGCCATCAGTGAGCTGGCAGGCTCTGGGGCCAACGTCCTGACTTTC.

The rearrangement joins TRBV14 to TRBJ2-6; weak D call: TRBD1 (6 bases). Trimming took 5 bases from V and 4 from J, leaving 15 bases between them. Germline V gene sequence: CDR1 SGHDN, CDR2 FVKESK. This CDR3 has 16 residues. This chain's CDR3 is CASSDLGGAGANVLTF. For the CDR3, the DNA is TGTGCCAGCAGCGATCTAGGGGGAGCAGGGGCCAACGTCCTGACTTTC.

There are a few counts of this clone. The chain joins TRBV27 to TRBJ2-5; TRBD2 matches at 14 bases. CDR3 length equals 19 residues. The V gene's germline CDR1 is MNHEY and CDR2 SMNVEV (reference sequence). V lost 8 bases to trimming and J lost 2 bases; unmatched junction nucleotides: 16. The CDR3 coding sequence is TGTGCCAGCTCCGCCACCAGACTAGCGGGAGGGCCTGGGCAAGAGACCCAGTACTTC. It is translated as CASSATRLAGGPGQETQYF.

The genes are TRBV7-2 and TRBJ2-2, with 8 positions matching TRBD1. Germline CDR1 is SGHTA and CDR2 is FQGNSA. The J segment lost 4 bases and the V segment lost 2 bases, leaving 3 bases of the junction unmatched. The CDR3 has 15 residues. The DNA of the CDR3 is TGTGCCAGCAGCTTACAGGGGGCGAGCACCGGGGAGCTGTTTTTT. Its translation: CASSLQGASTGELFF.